This TCR beta chain was retrieved from a study of response to subunit inactivated influenza vaccine. This CDR3 has 16 residues. The V and J ends lost 2 bases and 2 bases, in that order; junction bases with no gene match: 5. Germline V lookup: CDR1 LGHNA, CDR2 YSLEER. TCRdb reprocessed the RT-PCR reads via MiXCR and lists one record per CDR3 protein. The repertoire holds almost 250,000 distinct CDR3 sequences, with 9.5% to 15% as singletons. This clonotype was seen repeatedly, ten times or more. The input for sequencing was non-naive T cells sorted from PBMCs, taken around 14 days before vaccination. The chain combines TRBV4-3 with TRBJ2-3; TRBD2 matches at 9 bases. The clonotype was recovered from a man in his forties or fifties who received an inactivated influenza vaccine. CDR3 in amino acids: CASSQNSGRHTDTQYF. For the CDR3, the DNA is TGCGCCAGCAGCCAAAACAGCGGGAGGCACACAGATACGCAGTATTTT.